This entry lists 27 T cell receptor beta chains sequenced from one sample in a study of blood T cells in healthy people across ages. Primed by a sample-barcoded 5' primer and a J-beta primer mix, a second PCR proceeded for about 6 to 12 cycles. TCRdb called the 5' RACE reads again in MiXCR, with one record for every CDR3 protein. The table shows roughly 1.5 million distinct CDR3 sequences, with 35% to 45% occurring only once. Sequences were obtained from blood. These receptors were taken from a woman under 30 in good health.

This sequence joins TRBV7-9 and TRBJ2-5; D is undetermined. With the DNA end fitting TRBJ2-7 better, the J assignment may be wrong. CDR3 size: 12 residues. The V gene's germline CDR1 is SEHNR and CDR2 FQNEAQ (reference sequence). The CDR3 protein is CASSLIRNEQYF. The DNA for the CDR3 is TGTGCCAGCAGCTTAATTAGGAACGAGCAGTACTTC.

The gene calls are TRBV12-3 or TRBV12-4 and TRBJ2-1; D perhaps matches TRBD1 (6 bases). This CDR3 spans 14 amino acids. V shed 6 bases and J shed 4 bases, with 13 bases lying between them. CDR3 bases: TGTGCCAGCAGAACCGGGACACGGTACAATGAGCAGTTCTTC. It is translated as CASRTGTRYNEQFF.

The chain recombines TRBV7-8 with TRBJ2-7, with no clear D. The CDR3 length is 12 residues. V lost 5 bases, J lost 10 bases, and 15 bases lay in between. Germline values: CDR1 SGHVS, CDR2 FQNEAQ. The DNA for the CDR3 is TGTGCCAGCAGCCCCGAGGTAGCCGGACAGTACTTC. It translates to CASSPEVAGQYF.

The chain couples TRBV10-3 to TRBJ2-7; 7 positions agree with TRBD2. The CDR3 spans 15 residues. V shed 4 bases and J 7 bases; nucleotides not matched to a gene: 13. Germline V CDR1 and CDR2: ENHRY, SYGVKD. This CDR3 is CAISGGGTKDNEQYF. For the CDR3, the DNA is TGTGCCATCAGTGGGGGGGGGACTAAGGACAATGAGCAGTACTTC.

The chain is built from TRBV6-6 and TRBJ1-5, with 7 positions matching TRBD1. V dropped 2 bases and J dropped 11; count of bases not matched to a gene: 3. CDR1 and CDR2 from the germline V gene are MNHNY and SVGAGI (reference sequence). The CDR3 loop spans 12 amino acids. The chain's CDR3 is CASSYTGVSQHF. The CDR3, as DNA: TGTGCCAGCAGTTACACAGGGGTTTCCCAGCATTTT.

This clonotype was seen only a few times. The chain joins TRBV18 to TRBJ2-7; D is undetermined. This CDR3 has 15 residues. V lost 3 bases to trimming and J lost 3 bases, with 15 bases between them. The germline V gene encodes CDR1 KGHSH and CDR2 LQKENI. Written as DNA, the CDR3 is TGTGCCAGCTCACCCCCGACTGGAAATGTCTACGAGCAGTACTTC. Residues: CASSPPTGNVYEQYF.

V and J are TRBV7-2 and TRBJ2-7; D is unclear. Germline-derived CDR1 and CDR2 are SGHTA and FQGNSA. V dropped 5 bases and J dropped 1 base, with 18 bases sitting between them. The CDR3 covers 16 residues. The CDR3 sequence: CASSPDGARFSYEQYF. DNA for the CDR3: TGTGCCAGCAGCCCGGATGGAGCCCGCTTTTCCTACGAGCAGTACTTC.

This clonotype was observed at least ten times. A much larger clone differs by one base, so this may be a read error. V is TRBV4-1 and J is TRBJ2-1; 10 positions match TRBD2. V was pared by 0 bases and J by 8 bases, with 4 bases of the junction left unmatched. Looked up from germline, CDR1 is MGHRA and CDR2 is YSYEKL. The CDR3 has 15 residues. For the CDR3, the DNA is TGCGCCAGCAGCCAAGAGGAGCGGGGGGGCGATGAGCAGTTCTTC. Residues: CASSQEERGGDEQFF.

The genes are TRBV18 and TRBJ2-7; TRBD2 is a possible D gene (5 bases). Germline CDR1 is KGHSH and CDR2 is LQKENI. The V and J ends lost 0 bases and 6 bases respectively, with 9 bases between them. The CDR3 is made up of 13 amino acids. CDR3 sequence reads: CASSPPMEVEQYF. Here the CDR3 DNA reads TGTGCCAGCTCACCACCGATGGAGGTCGAGCAGTACTTC. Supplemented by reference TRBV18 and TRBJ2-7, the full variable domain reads NAGVMQNPRHLVRRRGQEARLRCSPMKGHSHVYWYRQLPEEGLKFMVYLQKENIIDESGMPKERFSAEFPKEGPSILRIQQVVRGDSAAYFCASSPPMEVEQYFGPGTRLTVT.

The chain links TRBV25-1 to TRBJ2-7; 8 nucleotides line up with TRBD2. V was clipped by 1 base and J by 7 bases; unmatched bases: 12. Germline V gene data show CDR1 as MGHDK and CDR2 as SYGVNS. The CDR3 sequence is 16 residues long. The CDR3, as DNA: TGTGCCAGCAGTGAATCTCAGCGGGAGCTCTACAATGAGCAGTACTTC. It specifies CASSESQRELYNEQYF.

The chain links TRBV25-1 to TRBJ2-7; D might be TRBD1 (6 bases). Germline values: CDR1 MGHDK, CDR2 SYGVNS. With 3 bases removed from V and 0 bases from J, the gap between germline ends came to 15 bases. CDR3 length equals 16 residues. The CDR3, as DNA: TGTGCCAGCAGTGATGGCACCGGGACACACTCCTACGAGCAGTACTTC. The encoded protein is CASSDGTGTHSYEQYF.

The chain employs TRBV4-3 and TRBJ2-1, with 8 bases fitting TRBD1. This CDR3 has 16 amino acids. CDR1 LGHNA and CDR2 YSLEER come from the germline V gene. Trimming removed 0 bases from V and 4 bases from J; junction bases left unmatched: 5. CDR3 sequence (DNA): TGCGCCAGCAGCCAAGATTGGGACAGGTCTTACAATGAGCAGTTCTTC. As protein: CASSQDWDRSYNEQFF.

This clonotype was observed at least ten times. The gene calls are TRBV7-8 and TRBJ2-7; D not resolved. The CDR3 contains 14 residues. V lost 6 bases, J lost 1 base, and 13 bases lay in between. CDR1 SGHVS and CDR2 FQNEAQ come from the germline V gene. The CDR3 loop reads CASSLGRASYEQYF. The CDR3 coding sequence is TGTGCCAGCAGTCTTGGAAGGGCTTCCTACGAGCAGTACTTC.

The CDR3 DNA is TGTGCCAGCAGTAAACCGAGCGGGGGGGTCAGCACAGATACGCAGTATTTT. Its protein is CASSKPSGGVSTDTQYF. The chain employs TRBV12-3 or TRBV12-4 and TRBJ2-3; the match to TRBD2 covers 10 bases. V trimming: 5 bases; J trimming: 0 bases; junction bases outside the gene matches: 8. The CDR3 runs 17 residues.

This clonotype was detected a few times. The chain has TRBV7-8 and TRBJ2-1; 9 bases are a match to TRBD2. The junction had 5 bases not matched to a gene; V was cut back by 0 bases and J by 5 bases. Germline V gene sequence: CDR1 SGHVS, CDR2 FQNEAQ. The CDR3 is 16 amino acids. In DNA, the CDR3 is TGTGCCAGCAGCTTAGCTGCGGGGGGGTCCCACAATGAGCAGTTCTTC. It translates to CASSLAAGGSHNEQFF.

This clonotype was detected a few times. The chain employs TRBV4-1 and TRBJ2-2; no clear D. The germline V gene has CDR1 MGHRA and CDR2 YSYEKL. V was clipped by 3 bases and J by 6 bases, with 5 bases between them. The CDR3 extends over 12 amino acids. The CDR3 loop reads CASSQIPGELFF. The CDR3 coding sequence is TGCGCCAGCAGCCAGATCCCCGGGGAGCTGTTTTTT.

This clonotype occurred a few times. The CDR3 sequence is CAISGLYSNQPQHF. CDR3 bases: TGTGCCATCAGTGGACTTTATAGCAATCAGCCCCAGCATTTT. The chain carries TRBV10-3 and TRBJ1-5; no clear D. This CDR3 spans 14 amino acids. The germline gives CDR1 ENHRY, CDR2 SYGVKD. V gave up 4 bases and J gave up 0 bases, with 7 bases separating them.

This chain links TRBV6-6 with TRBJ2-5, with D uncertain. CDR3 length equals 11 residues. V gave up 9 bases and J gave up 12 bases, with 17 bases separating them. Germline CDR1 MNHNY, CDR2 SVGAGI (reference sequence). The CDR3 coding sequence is TGTGCCAGTTCTCCCCCGGGCCCCGAGTACTTC. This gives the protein CASSPPGPEYF.

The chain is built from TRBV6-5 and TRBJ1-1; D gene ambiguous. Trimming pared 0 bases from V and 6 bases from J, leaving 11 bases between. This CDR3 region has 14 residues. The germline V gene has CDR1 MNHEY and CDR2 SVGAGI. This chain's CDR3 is CASSYSRGSSEAFF. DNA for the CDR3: TGTGCCAGCAGTTACTCGCGCGGGTCGTCTGAAGCTTTCTTT.

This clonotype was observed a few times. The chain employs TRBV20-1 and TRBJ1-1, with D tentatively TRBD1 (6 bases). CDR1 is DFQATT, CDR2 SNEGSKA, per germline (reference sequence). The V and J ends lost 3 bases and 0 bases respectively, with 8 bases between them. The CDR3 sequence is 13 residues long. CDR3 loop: CSARGHMNTEAFF. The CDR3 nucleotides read TGCAGTGCTAGGGGACACATGAACACTGAAGCTTTCTTT.

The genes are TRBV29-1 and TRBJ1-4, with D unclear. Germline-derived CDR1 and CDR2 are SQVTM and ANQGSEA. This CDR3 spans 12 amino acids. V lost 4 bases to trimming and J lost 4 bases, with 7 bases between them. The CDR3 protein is CSVGRSNEKLFF. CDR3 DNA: TGCAGCGTTGGCCGGAGTAATGAAAAACTGTTTTTT.

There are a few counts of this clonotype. CDR3 protein: CASSEAGRPIQYF. Here the CDR3 DNA reads TGTGCCAGCAGTGAAGCGGGCAGACCCATTCAGTACTTC. V and J are TRBV2 and TRBJ2-4; D not resolved. The CDR3 is 13 residues long. CDR1 is SNHLY, CDR2 FYNNEI, per germline. V was clipped by 0 bases and J by 9 bases, with 9 bases between them.

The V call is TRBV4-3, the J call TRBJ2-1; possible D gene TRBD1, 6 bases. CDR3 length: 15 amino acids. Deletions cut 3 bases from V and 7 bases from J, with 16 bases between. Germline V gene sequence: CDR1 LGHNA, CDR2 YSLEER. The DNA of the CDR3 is TGCGCCAGCAGCCAGAGCCCCCAGGGGCGGAATGAGCAGTTCTTC. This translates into CASSQSPQGRNEQFF.

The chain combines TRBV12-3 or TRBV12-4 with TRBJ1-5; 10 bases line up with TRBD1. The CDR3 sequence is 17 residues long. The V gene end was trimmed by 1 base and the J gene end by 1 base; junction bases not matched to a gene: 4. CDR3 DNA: TGTGCCAGCAGTTTAGGGGACAGGGGCCCAAGCAATCAGCCCCAGCATTTT. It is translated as CASSLGDRGPSNQPQHF.

The CDR3 loop reads CASSLEDSNYGYTF. Here the CDR3 DNA reads TGCGCCAGCAGCTTGGAGGACAGTAACTATGGCTACACCTTC. The genes are TRBV5-1 and TRBJ1-2, with D perhaps TRBD1 (6 bases). Germline loops: CDR1 SGHRS, CDR2 YFSETQ. The V and J ends lost 0 bases and 1 base respectively, with 7 bases between them. This CDR3 region has 14 residues.

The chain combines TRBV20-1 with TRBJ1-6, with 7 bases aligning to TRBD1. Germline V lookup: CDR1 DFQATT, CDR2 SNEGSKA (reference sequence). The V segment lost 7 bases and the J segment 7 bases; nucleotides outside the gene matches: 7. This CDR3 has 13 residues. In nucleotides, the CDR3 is TGCAGTGTGGGTGGGACAGTCAATTCACCCCTCCACTTT. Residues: CSVGGTVNSPLHF.

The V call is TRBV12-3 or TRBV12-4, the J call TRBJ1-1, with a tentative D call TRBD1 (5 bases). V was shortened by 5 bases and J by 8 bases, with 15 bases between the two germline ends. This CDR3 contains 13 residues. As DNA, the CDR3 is TGTGCCAGCAGTGTCTTTCGGGGACTCGAAGCTTTCTTT. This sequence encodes CASSVFRGLEAFF.